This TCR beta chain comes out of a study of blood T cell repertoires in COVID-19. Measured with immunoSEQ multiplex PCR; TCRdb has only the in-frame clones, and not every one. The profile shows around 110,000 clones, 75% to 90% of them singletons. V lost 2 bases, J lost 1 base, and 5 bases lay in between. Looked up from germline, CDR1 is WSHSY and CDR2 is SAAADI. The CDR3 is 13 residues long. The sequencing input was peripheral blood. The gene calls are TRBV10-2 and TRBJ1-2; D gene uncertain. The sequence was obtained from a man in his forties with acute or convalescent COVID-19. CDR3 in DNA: TGCGCCAGCAGTGAGAACAGTAACTATGGCTACACCTTC. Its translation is CASSENSNYGYTF.